This T cell receptor (beta chain) was sequenced for a study of T cell clones after liver transplantation. Study information: Post-transplant blood was tracked for graft-donor-reactive T cell clones identified in a pre-transplant mixed lymphocyte reaction. Apart from three HCV-positive recipients, transplants were for non-autoimmune, non-viral reasons. Without induction therapy, subjects received standard immunosuppression until 12-24 months post-transplant. Study-level results: In a couple of subjects, few donor cells limited the measurable donor-reactive repertoire.

Using immunoSEQ multiplex PCR, the repertoire was profiled, and TCRdb retains in-frame clones only, with some absent. In the table there are about 80,000 clones, over 80% of which are singletons. With V trimmed by 8 bases and J by 5 bases, 18 bases remained unmatched. This CDR3 is 18 amino acids long. The germline gives CDR1 MNHEY, CDR2 SMNVEV (reference sequence). For this clone: The target antigen is unknown.

The chain recombines TRBV27 with TRBJ2-1, with 10 positions matching TRBD2. The TCR was taken from a human patient who received a liver transplant. Some T cells may have come from the graft donor. This specimen was CD4+ T cells from blood, taken around 42 months after liver transplant. The CDR3 nucleotides read TGTGCCAGCTCAGGTGGATACCATAGCGGGAGGCTGAACAATGAGCAGTTCTTC. The encoded protein is CASSGGYHSGRLNNEQFF.